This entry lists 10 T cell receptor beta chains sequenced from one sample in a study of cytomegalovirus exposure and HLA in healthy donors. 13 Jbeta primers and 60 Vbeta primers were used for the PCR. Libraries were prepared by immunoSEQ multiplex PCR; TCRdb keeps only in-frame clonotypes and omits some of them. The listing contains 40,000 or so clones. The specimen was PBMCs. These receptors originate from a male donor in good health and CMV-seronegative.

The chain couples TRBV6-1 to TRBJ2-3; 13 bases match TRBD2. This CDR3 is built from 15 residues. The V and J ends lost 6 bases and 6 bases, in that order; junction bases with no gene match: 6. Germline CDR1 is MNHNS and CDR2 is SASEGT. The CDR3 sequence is CASRETSGGQDTQYF. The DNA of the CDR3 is TGTGCCAGCAGGGAGACTAGCGGGGGGCAGGATACGCAGTATTTT.

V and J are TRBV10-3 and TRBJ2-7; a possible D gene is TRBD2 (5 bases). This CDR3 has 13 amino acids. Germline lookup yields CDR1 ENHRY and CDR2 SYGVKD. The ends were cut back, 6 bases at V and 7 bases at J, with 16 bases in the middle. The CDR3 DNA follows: TGTGCCATCAGCACCGACCAAACGGGGGAGCAGTACTTC. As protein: CAISTDQTGEQYF.

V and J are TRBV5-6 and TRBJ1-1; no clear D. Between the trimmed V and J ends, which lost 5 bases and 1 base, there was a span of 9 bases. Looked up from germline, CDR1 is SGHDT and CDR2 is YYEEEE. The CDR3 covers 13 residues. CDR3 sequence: CASSSGPNTEAFF. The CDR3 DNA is TGTGCCAGCAGTTCTGGGCCGAACACTGAAGCTTTCTTT. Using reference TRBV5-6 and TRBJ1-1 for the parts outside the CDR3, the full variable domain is DAGVTQSPTHLIKTRGQQVTLRCSPKSGHDTVSWYQQALGQGPQFIFQYYEEEERQRGNFPDRFSGHQFPNYSSELNVNALLLGDSALYLCASSSGPNTEAFFGQGTRLTVV.

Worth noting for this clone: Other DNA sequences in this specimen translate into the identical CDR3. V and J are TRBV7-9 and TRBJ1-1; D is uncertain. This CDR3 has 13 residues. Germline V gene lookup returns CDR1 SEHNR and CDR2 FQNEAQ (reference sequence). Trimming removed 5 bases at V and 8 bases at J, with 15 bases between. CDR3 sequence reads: CASSLSRGLEAFF. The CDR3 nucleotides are TGTGCCAGCAGCCTCTCCCGTGGGCTCGAAGCTTTCTTT.

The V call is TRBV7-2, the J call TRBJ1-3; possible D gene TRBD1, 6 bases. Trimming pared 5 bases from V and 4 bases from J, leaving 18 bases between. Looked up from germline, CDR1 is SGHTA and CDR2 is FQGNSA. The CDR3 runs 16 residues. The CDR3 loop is CASSKDSGASGNTIYF. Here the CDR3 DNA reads TGTGCCAGCAGCAAGGATTCAGGGGCGAGCGGAAACACCATATATTTT.

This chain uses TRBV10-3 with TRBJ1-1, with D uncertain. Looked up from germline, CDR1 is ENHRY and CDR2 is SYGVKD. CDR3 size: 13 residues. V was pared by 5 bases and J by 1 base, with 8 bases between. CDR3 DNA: TGTGCCATCAGTATGGCGGCGAACACTGAAGCTTTCTTT. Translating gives CAISMAANTEAFF.

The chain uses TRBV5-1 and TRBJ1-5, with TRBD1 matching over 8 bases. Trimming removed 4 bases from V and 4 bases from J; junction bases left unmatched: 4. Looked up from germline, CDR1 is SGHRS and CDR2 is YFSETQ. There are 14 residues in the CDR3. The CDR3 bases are TGCGCCAGCAGCATAACAGGGGGTAATCAGCCCCAGCATTTT. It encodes CASSITGGNQPQHF. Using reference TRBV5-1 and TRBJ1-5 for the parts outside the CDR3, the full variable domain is KAGVTQTPRYLIKTRGQQVTLSCSPISGHRSVSWYQQTPGQGLQFLFEYFSETQRNKGNFPGRFSGRQFSNSRSEMNVSTLELGDSALYLCASSITGGNQPQHFGDGTRLSIL.

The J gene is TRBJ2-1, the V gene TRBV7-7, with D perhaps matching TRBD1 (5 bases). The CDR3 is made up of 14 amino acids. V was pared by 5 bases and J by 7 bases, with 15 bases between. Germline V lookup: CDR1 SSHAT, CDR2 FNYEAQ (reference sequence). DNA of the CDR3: TGTGCCAGCAGCCTATTTCTCGGACAAAATGAGCAGTTCTTC. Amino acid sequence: CASSLFLGQNEQFF.

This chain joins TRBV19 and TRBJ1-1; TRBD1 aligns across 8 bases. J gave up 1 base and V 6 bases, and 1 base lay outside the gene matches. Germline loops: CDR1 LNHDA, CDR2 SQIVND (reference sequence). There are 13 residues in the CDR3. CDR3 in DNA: TGTGCCAGTAGAGGACAGGGGAACACTGAAGCTTTCTTT. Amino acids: CASRGQGNTEAFF.

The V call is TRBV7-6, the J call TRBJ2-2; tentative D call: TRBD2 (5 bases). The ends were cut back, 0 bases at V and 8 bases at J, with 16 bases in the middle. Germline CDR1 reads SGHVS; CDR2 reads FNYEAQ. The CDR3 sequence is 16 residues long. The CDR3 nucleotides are TGTGCCAGCAGCTTAGCGACTGAGGGCCTGACGGGGGAGCTGTTTTTT. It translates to CASSLATEGLTGELFF.